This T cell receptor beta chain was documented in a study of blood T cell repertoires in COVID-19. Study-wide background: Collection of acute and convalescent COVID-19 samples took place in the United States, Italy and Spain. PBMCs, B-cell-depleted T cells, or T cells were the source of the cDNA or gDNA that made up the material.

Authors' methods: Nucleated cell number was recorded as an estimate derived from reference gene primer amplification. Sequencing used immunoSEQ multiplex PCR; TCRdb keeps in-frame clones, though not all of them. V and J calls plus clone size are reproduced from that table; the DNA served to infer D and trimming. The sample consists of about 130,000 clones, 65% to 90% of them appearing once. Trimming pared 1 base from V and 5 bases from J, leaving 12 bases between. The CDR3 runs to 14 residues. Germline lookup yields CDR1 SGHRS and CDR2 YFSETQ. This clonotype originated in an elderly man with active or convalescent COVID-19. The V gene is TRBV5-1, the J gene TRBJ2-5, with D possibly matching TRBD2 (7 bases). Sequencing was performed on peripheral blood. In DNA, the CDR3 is TGCGCCAGCAGCTTGTGGGAGGGGGGCGAGACCCAGTACTTC. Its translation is CASSLWEGGETQYF.